The 23 T cell receptor beta chains below come from one sample, sequenced in a study of T-cell reconstitution after alpha-beta-depleted transplantation in children. Preparation of the TCRbeta library used unique molecular identifiers. TCRdb reprocessed the PCR reads with MiXCR, giving one entry per CDR3 protein. The sample carries around 670,000 distinct CDR3 sequences, around 13% recorded once. Material: PBMCs, obtained before TCRalphabeta/CD19-depleted stem cell transplant. All receptors come from a girl aged 2-10 years with congenital amegakaryocytic thrombocytopenia, due to receive a stem cell transplant.

This clonotype was detected many times. V is TRBV20-1 and J is TRBJ2-3; 7 bases are a match to TRBD2. Germline CDR1 and CDR2: DFQATT and SNEGSKA (reference sequence). This CDR3 has 15 residues. J was trimmed by 5 bases and V by 3 bases; bases with no gene match: 11. CDR3 in DNA: TGCAGTGCTAGCCCCGGGAGCGGGGCGGAAGATACGCAGTATTTT. It is translated as CSASPGSGAEDTQYF.

This clonotype was seen at least ten times. V and J are TRBV12-3 or TRBV12-4 and TRBJ2-2; D uncertain. This CDR3 spans 12 amino acids. V gave up 8 bases and J gave up 0 bases, with 4 bases separating them. CDR3 bases: TGTGCCAGCCTTCCGAACACCGGGGAGCTGTTTTTT. Its protein is CASLPNTGELFF.

This clonotype was counted ten times or more. J is TRBJ2-1 and V is TRBV3-1; the match to TRBD2 covers 14 bases. The CDR3 extends over 17 amino acids. Germline V gene lookup returns CDR1 LGHDT and CDR2 YNNKEL (reference sequence). V gave up 1 base and J gave up 4 bases; unmatched junction bases: 3. CDR3 protein: CASSQVRTSGRYNEQFF. The DNA for the CDR3 is TGTGCCAGCAGCCAAGTCAGGACTAGCGGGAGGTACAATGAGCAGTTCTTC.

At least ten counts were recorded for this clonotype. CDR3 DNA sequence: TGTGCCATCGCTAGACTAGCGGGAAGCACAGATACGCAGTATTTT. As protein: CAIARLAGSTDTQYF. The genes are TRBV10-3 and TRBJ2-3; 11 bases line up with TRBD2. The germline gives CDR1 ENHRY, CDR2 SYGVKD. Trimming took 8 bases from V and 0 from J; bases not matched to a gene: 4. The CDR3 runs to 15 residues.

This clonotype was observed a handful of times. The V and J genes are TRBV2 and TRBJ2-1; 14 bases agree with TRBD2. This CDR3 is 15 amino acids long. Germline CDR1 reads SNHLY; CDR2 reads FYNNEI. The ends lost 6 bases at V and 6 bases at J; junction bases unmatched: 4. CDR3 residues: CASSATSGRANEQFF. The CDR3 DNA follows: TGTGCCAGCAGCGCGACTAGCGGGAGGGCCAATGAGCAGTTCTTC. Filled out from reference TRBV2 and TRBJ2-1, the complete variable domain reads EPEVTQTPSHQVTQMGQEVILRCVPISNHLYFYWYRQILGQKVEFLVSFYNNEISEKSEIFDDQFSVERPDGSNFTLKIRSTKLEDSAMYFCASSATSGRANEQFFGPGTRLTVL.

This clonotype showed up many times. The chain combines TRBV5-5 with TRBJ2-2; 13 bases align to TRBD2. This CDR3 is built from 17 residues. CDR1 is SGHKS, CDR2 YYEKEE, per germline (reference sequence). J lost 4 bases, V lost 4 bases, and 7 bases had no gene match. DNA for the CDR3: TGTGCCAGCAGCCTGGGACTAGCGGGACTCTTCACCGGGGAGCTGTTTTTT. Encoded protein: CASSLGLAGLFTGELFF.

This clonotype was detected only a few times. J is TRBJ2-2 and V is TRBV7-8; D call uncertain. The CDR3 runs 17 residues. The V and J ends lost 5 bases and 0 bases respectively, with 16 bases between them. The germline V gene encodes CDR1 SGHVS and CDR2 FQNEAQ. CDR3 residues: CASSQNRANSNTGELFF. CDR3 bases: TGTGCCAGCAGCCAAAACCGGGCGAATTCGAACACCGGGGAGCTGTTTTTT.

This clonotype was seen repeatedly, ten times or more. The chain couples TRBV15 to TRBJ2-3; D unresolved. Trimming took 0 bases from V and 2 from J, leaving 9 bases between them. This CDR3 comprises 15 residues. In germline, CDR1 is LNHNV, CDR2 YYDKDF (reference sequence). The CDR3 bases are TGTGCCACCAGCAGAGATTACGGAGTCACAGATACGCAGTATTTT. This encodes CATSRDYGVTDTQYF.

This clonotype was seen only a few times. This chain connects TRBV29-1 to TRBJ1-2; D not resolved. Germline V gene sequence: CDR1 SQVTM, CDR2 ANQGSEA. The length of the CDR3 is 14 residues. The V end lost 3 bases, the J end lost 1 base, and 12 bases lay between the germline ends. The CDR3 nucleotides read TGCAGCGTTGATATGGACCCCCATAACTATGGCTACACCTTC. Translation: CSVDMDPHNYGYTF. Looking up the rest from reference TRBV29-1 and TRBJ1-2 gives the full variable domain: SAVISQKPSRDICQRGTSLTIQCQVDSQVTMMFWYRQQPGQSLTLIATANQGSEATYESGFVIDKFPISRPNLTFSTLTVSNMSPEDSSIYLCSVDMDPHNYGYTFGSGTRLTVV.

The sample holds many counts of this clonotype. The rearrangement joins TRBV5-1 to TRBJ2-2, with 7 bases lining up with TRBD2. The ends lost 3 bases at V and 3 bases at J; junction bases unmatched: 14. The V gene's germline CDR1 is SGHRS and CDR2 YFSETQ. The CDR3 extends over 18 amino acids. As DNA, the CDR3 is TGCGCCAGCAGCTCCATAGTTCGGGCGGGAGCTGACACCGGGGAGCTGTTTTTT. Translation gives CASSSIVRAGADTGELFF. Complete variable domain (other parts from reference TRBV5-1 and TRBJ2-2): KAGVTQTPRYLIKTRGQQVTLSCSPISGHRSVSWYQQTPGQGLQFLFEYFSETQRNKGNFPGRFSGRQFSNSRSEMNVSTLELGDSALYLCASSSIVRAGADTGELFFGEGSRLTVL.

The chain recombines TRBV20-1 with TRBJ1-2; no reliable D call. The CDR3 sequence is 10 residues long. Trimming cost V 4 bases and J 6 bases, with 6 bases left between them. Germline CDR1 reads DFQATT; CDR2 reads SNEGSKA (reference sequence). Written as DNA, the CDR3 is TGCAGTGCTATCGAGGATGGCTACACCTTC. The encoded protein is CSAIEDGYTF.

This clonotype was recorded at least ten times. The chain combines TRBV7-8 with TRBJ1-5; D ambiguous. The CDR3 extends over 12 amino acids. Germline lookup yields CDR1 SGHVS and CDR2 FQNEAQ. Trimming took 5 bases from V and 3 from J, leaving 5 bases between them. The CDR3 loop is CASSPHNQPQHF. DNA of the CDR3: TGTGCCAGCAGCCCCCACAATCAGCCCCAGCATTTT.

The table lists this clonotype with many counts. This rearrangement joins TRBV20-1 to TRBJ1-1; TRBD1 agrees at 7 bases. CDR3 size: 14 residues. V gave up 0 bases and J gave up 2 bases; unmatched junction bases: 3. Germline CDR1 DFQATT, CDR2 SNEGSKA (reference sequence). The CDR3 nucleotides are TGCAGTGCTAGAGACGCAGGGGGAAACACTGAAGCTTTCTTT. Residues: CSARDAGGNTEAFF.

The CDR3: CASSLNGGQSYNEQFF. As DNA, the CDR3 is TGTGCCAGCAGCTTAAACGGTGGACAGTCCTACAATGAGCAGTTCTTC. The chain couples TRBV7-9 to TRBJ2-1, with D perhaps TRBD1 (6 bases). The CDR3 loop spans 16 amino acids. Germline-derived CDR1 and CDR2 are SEHNR and FQNEAQ (reference sequence). The V end lost 2 bases, the J end lost 1 base, and 12 bases lay between the germline ends.

The CDR3 reads CASSYQGLADGDEQFF. The CDR3 nucleotides read TGTGCCAGCAGTTACCAGGGACTAGCGGACGGGGATGAGCAGTTCTTC. The chain carries TRBV6-5 and TRBJ2-1; 11 nucleotides align to TRBD2. Per germline, CDR1 MNHEY and CDR2 SVGAGI. V shed 2 bases, J shed 8 bases, and the junction held 8 bases outside the gene matches. The CDR3 is made up of 16 amino acids.

The chain recombines TRBV5-5 with TRBJ2-7; 7 nucleotides align to TRBD1. Trimming cost V 3 bases and J 6 bases; bases outside gene matches: 9. This CDR3 has 14 residues. Germline-derived CDR1 and CDR2 are SGHKS and YYEKEE (reference sequence). The CDR3 DNA sequence: TGTGCCAGCAGCTCGCCCGGGACAGCGGTCGAGCAGTACTTC. This gives the protein CASSSPGTAVEQYF.

The chain links TRBV30 to TRBJ2-1; 9 bases are a match to TRBD1. Germline V gene lookup returns CDR1 GTSNPN and CDR2 SVGIG (reference sequence). J was trimmed by 4 bases and V by 2 bases; bases with no gene match: 6. This CDR3 has 15 residues. CDR3: CAWSQDRGPYNEQFF. CDR3 bases: TGTGCCTGGAGTCAGGACAGGGGCCCTTACAATGAGCAGTTCTTC.

This clonotype appeared many times. This rearrangement joins TRBV20-1 to TRBJ2-5; D gene unclear. V was shortened by 2 bases and J by 2 bases, with 6 bases between the two germline ends. This CDR3 is built from 12 residues. The germline V gene has CDR1 DFQATT and CDR2 SNEGSKA (reference sequence). This CDR3 is CSARLPQETQYF. CDR3 bases: TGCAGTGCTAGACTACCGCAAGAGACCCAGTACTTC.

The chain recombines TRBV6-4 with TRBJ2-1; the match to TRBD2 covers 12 bases. The CDR3 spans 20 residues. V dropped 0 bases and J dropped 5; count of bases not matched to a gene: 14. CDR1 MRHNA and CDR2 SNTAGT come from the germline V gene. The CDR3 nucleotides read TGTGCCAGCAGTGACTCGATCGTCCTAGCGGGAGGGACCACACACAATGAGCAGTTCTTC. Translated, it gives CASSDSIVLAGGTTHNEQFF.

V gene TRBV12-3 or TRBV12-4 combines with J gene TRBJ2-3; 9 bases line up with TRBD2. The CDR3 totals 14 residues. The V segment lost 6 bases and the J segment 5 bases; nucleotides outside the gene matches: 6. The CDR3 nucleotides are TGTGCCAGCAGGGTGGGACTAGCAGGAGATACGCAGTATTTT. Its translation is CASRVGLAGDTQYF.

There are a few counts of this clonotype. V is TRBV27 and J is TRBJ2-1; D might be TRBD2 (5 bases). This CDR3 has 15 amino acids. The germline CDR1 and CDR2 sequences are MNHEY and SMNVEV (reference sequence). V was trimmed by 10 bases and J by 9 bases, leaving 25 bases between them. CDR3 in DNA: TGTGCCACCAGCCCTAGGGTAGCGCCCACGGTTGAGCAGTTCTTC. Its protein product is CATSPRVAPTVEQFF.

This clonotype was counted only a few times. The V call is TRBV27, the J call TRBJ1-1, with 7 bases aligning to TRBD1. The CDR3 contains 19 residues. J lost 0 bases, V lost 4 bases, and 17 bases had no gene match. The V gene's germline CDR1 is MNHEY and CDR2 SMNVEV (reference sequence). CDR3 sequence (DNA): TGTGCCAGCAGTTCACACCGCCCGGGACAGTTGGGGGTGAACACTGAAGCTTTCTTT. Protein product: CASSSHRPGQLGVNTEAFF.

The chain uses TRBV14 and TRBJ2-5, with unresolved D. There are 11 residues in the CDR3. Trimming stripped 8 bases from V and 4 bases from J, with 8 bases between. Germline values: CDR1 SGHDN, CDR2 FVKESK. In DNA form, the CDR3 reads TGTGCCAGCGGTTTGGGAGAGACCCAGTACTTC. Translating gives CASGLGETQYF.